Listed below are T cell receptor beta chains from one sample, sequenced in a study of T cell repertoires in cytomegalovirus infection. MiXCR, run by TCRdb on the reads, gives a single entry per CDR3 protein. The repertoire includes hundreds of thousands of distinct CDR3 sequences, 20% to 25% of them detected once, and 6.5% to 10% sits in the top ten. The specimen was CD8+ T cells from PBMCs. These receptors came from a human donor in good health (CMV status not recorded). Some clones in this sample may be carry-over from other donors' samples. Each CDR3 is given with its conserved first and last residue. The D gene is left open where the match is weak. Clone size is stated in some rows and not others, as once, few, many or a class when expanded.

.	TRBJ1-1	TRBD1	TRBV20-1	TGCAGTGCTAGACCCGACAGGGGCGAGGACCGCACTGAAGCTTTCTTT	CSARPDRGEDRTEAFF
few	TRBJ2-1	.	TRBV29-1	TGCAGCGTTTGGCTGGATGAGCAGTTCTTC	CSVWLDEQFF
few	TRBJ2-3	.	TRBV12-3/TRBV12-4	TGTGCCAGCAGTTGGGTGCCAGATACGCAGTATTTT	CASSWVPDTQYF
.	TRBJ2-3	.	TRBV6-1	TGTGCCAGCAGCGCAGGCGATAGCACAGATACGCAGTATTTT	CASSAGDSTDTQYF
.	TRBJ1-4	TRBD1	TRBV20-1	TGCAGTGCTAGAGTGGGACAGATTGAAGGGGGGAAACTGTTTTTT	CSARVGQIEGGKLFF
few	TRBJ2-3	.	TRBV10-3	TGTGCCATCAGTGAGGCGAGTCGGGGCCCTAGCACAGATACGCAGTATTTT	CAISEASRGPSTDTQYF
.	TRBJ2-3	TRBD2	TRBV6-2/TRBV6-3	TGTGCCAGCAGTTATTCGATACTAGCGGGGGGGCATAGAGATACGCAGTATTTT	CASSYSILAGGHRDTQYF
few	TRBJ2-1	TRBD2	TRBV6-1	TGTGCCAGCAATGGGCGGCTAGCGGGGTACAATGAGCAGTTCTTC	CASNGRLAGYNEQFF
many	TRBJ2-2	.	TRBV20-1	TGCAGTGCTAGAGCGGACCCCAACACCGGGGAGCTGTTTTTT	CSARADPNTGELFF
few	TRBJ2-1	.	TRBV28	TGTGCCAGCAGTAAGTTACCGGTGCCCTCCTACAATGAGCAGTTCTTC	CASSKLPVPSYNEQFF
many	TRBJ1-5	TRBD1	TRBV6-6	TGTGCCAGCAGTCGGGGCCCGCGGGGACAGGGAAATCAGCCCCAGCATTTT	CASSRGPRGQGNQPQHF
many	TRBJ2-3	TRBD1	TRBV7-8	TGTGCCAGCAGCCCCGACAGGGGATGGGCAGATACGCAGTATTTT	CASSPDRGWADTQYF
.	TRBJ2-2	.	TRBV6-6	TGTGCCCTGCTCCAGGGGACCGGGGAGCTGTTTTTT	CALLQGTGELFF
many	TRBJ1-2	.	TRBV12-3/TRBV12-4	TGTGCCAGCAGCCCGGGGGAACCCGCGGTCTATGGCTACACCTTC	CASSPGEPAVYGYTF
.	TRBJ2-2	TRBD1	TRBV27	TGTGCCAACAGTTTATCAATGACAGGGCTCACCGGGGAGCTGTTTTTT	CANSLSMTGLTGELFF
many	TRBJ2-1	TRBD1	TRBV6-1	TGTGCCAGCAGTTCGGGACAGCCCAATGAGCAGTTCTTC	CASSSGQPNEQFF
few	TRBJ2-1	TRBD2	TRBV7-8	TGTGCCAGCCTCGCCGGGGGGGTCTACAATGAGCAGTTCTTC	CASLAGGVYNEQFF